The clone carrying this T cell receptor beta chain was counted at least ten times. Its specificity is unknown. The source of the sample is a study of T cells in Graves' hyperthyroidism and ophthalmopathy. Trimming removed 4 bases at V and 1 base at J, with 11 bases between. Germline CDR1 is SGDLS and CDR2 is YYNGEE. This CDR3 is built from 14 residues. General observations from the study: A model of 13 V-J pairs discriminated ophthalmopathy from stable hyperthyroidism.

Amplified TCR beta CDR3 regions derived from RNA transcripts. When the TCR CDR3 underwent first-round RT-PCR, the HTBI primer set was used. TCRdb re-called the multiplex PCR reads through MiXCR, storing one row per CDR3 protein. The sample has 280,000 or so distinct CDR3 sequences, around a quarter seen once. Fresh peripheral blood, around 10 ml of it, supplied the PBMCs. The sample was blood. The TCR sequence derives from a man aged 35 to 55 with Graves' hyperthyroidism that later progressed to Graves' ophthalmopathy. The V and J genes are TRBV9 and TRBJ2-5; D possibly corresponds to TRBD1 (6 bases). The CDR3 DNA sequence: TGTGCCAGCAGCCCCCTGACAGGCCAAGAGACCCAGTACTTC. It yields the protein CASSPLTGQETQYF.